This T cell receptor beta chain was captured by sequencing in a study of metastatic and nonmetastatic thyroid tumors. Methods used by the authors: The authors used CDR3 differences across clinicopathological groups to build a distant-metastasis classifier for papillary thyroid cancer. From the PCR reads, TCRdb re-called clones with MiXCR. For this entry, the V and J calls and clone size follow TCRdb and not the study's own pipeline. This table has fewer than 20,000 clones, roughly 23% appearing once. A note on this clone: Its specificity is unknown. The junction and the germline gene differ at one end; a read error may be behind it.

Study conclusions and caveats: In both blood and tumor samples, TCR beta diversity was reported significantly higher for malignant than benign nodules.

Thyroid surgery was performed in patients who had received no treatment beforehand. Germline lookup yields CDR1 MNHNS and CDR2 SASEGT. The CDR3 has 14 residues. The receptor was derived from a female donor with papillary thyroid cancer or a benign thyroid nodule (not recorded which). Some clones in this sample may be carry-over from other donors' samples. The chain couples TRBV6-1 to TRBJ2-6; D ambiguous. The sample was tumor tissue. CDR3 amino acids: CAGRQNSGANVLTF. The DNA of the CDR3 is TGTGCCGGCAGGCAAAACTCTGGGGCCAACGTCCTGACTTTC.